This T cell receptor (beta chain) derives from a study of OX40 agonist ivuxolimab in advanced cancers. Turning to the study itself: The dose-escalation cohort was roughly 83% male, with a mean age of around 54 years, ranging roughly 23 to 90. Findings of the study overall: At doses 0.1 to 3.0 mg/kg, CD4+ and CD8+ clones expanded. The antigens recognized by the expanded peripheral T cells, that is their antigen specificity, were not determined.

Produced via immunoSEQ multiplex PCR; TCRdb's table is partial and in-frame only. The table lists about 100,000 clones, approximately 87% of them singletons, with about 1.6% in the top ten. About this clone itself: The target antigen is unknown.

The sample consisted of CD4+ or CD8+ T cells sorted from blood, taken in a trial of the OX40 agonist ivuxolimab. The sequence came from an adult with an advanced solid tumor such as melanoma, head and neck, liver or kidney cancer.

Here the CDR3 reads CAWSRGGGAHGEQFF. CDR3 in DNA: TGTGCCTGGAGTCGAGGCGGGGGGGCCCACGGTGAGCAGTTCTTC. The chain employs TRBV30 and TRBJ2-1, with 9 bases fitting TRBD2. CDR3 length equals 15 residues. Germline trimming cut 2 bases from V and 9 bases from J; bases unmatched to any gene: 11. The V gene's germline CDR1 is GTSNPN and CDR2 SVGIG (reference sequence).